Below, 21 T cell receptor beta chains from the same sample are listed, as sequenced in a study of Tregs in tolerant kidney transplant recipients. Recipients received nonmyeloablative bone marrow transplants from related graft donors, with transient mixed chimerism. The data were produced by immunoSEQ multiplex PCR, yet TCRdb's version contains in-frame clones alone and is incomplete. The ten top clones account for about 1.9%, within a sample of about 31,000 clones. Sequencing used CD4+ T cells from blood (PBMCs), obtained 24 months after the transplant. The origin of the receptors is a human patient who received a combined kidney and bone marrow transplant. Part of the T cells may come from the graft donor.

Worth noting for this clone: Read sequence stops 3 residues before the CDR3 end, and the germline J gene provides the missing end. The chain recombines TRBV7-8 with TRBJ1-3; 7 nucleotides align to TRBD1. The V gene's germline CDR1 is SGHVS and CDR2 FQNEAQ. The trim removed 4 bases at V and 4 bases at J, leaving 4 bases unmatched. The CDR3 has 14 residues. CDR3 bases read: TGTGCCAGCAGCTACGGGACAGAGGGAAACACC. It specifies CASSYGTEGNT. The CDR3 in its entirety is CASSYGTEGNTIYF.

CDR3 bases read: TGCAGTGCTACGCGGTCCTACGAG. It translates to CSATRSYE. The CDR3 as a whole reads CSATRSYEQYF. The genes are TRBV20-1 and TRBJ2-7; D gene uncertain. Coverage ceases 3 residues before the CDR3 finishes, and the germline J gene fills in the end. The CDR3 loop spans 11 amino acids. V was clipped by 4 bases and J by 1 base, with 5 bases between them. Germline V lookup: CDR1 DFQATT, CDR2 SNEGSKA (reference sequence).

Here the CDR3 reads CASSLAQKPGQGRSPLHF. Partial CDR3 DNA: TGCGCCAGCAGCTTGGCCCAAAAGCCGGGACAGGGGAGATCACCC. The chain combines TRBV5-1 with TRBJ1-6, with 10 nucleotides matching TRBD1. The read halts 3 residues ahead of the CDR3 end, with the missing end drawn from the germline J gene. This CDR3 is built from 18 residues. Trimming removed 0 bases from V and 10 bases from J; junction bases left unmatched: 13. CDR1 and CDR2 (germline): SGHRS, YFSETQ. Using reference TRBV5-1 and TRBJ1-6 for the parts outside the CDR3, the full variable domain is KAGVTQTPRYLIKTRGQQVTLSCSPISGHRSVSWYQQTPGQGLQFLFEYFSETQRNKGNFPGRFSGRQFSNSRSEMNVSTLELGDSALYLCASSLAQKPGQGRSPLHFGNGTRLTVT.

Concerning this clone itself: The read ends 3 residues shy of where the CDR3 ends; the end is completed using the germline J gene. The chain links TRBV11-2 to TRBJ2-3; 9 bases match TRBD2. This CDR3 is 14 amino acids long. V was pared by 4 bases and J by 8 bases, with 7 bases of the junction left unmatched. Germline-derived CDR1 and CDR2 are SGHAT and FQNNGV. This CDR3 is CASSWGTSQATQYF. The CDR3 DNA, read in part, is TGTGCCAGCAGCTGGGGGACTAGCCAGGCTACG. Full variable domain (rest looked up from reference TRBV11-2 and TRBJ2-3): EAGVAQSPRYKIIEKRQSVAFWCNPISGHATLYWYQQILGQGPKLLIQFQNNGVVDDSQLPKDRFSAERLKGVDSTLKIQPAKLEDSAVYLCASSWGTSQATQYFGPGTRLTVL.

A remark on this clone: The CDR3 end is not reached by the read, which stops 3 residues before it; the germline J gene fills it in. The chain has TRBV7-8 and TRBJ2-7; 7 positions agree with TRBD2. The CDR3 runs to 14 residues. Germline CDR1 and CDR2: SGHVS and FQNEAQ. V dropped 5 bases and J dropped 0; count of bases not matched to a gene: 4. The CDR3 is CASSRTSFSYEQYF. The covered CDR3 bases are TGTGCCAGCAGCCGGACTAGTTTCTCCTACGAG.

Note on this clone: The read ends 3 residues before the CDR3 terminus; that terminus is restored from the germline J gene. This chain uses TRBV6-1 with TRBJ1-2; D is possibly TRBD1 (5 bases). V gave up 3 bases and J gave up 1 base, with 12 bases separating them. The CDR3 sequence is 15 residues long. Germline CDR1 and CDR2: MNHNS and SASEGT. The CDR3 spells CASSEQTDSNYGYTF. The CDR3 DNA, read in part, is TGTGCCAGCAGTGAGCAAACCGACAGTAACTATGGC.

As to this clone: The read halts 3 residues ahead of the CDR3 end, with the missing end drawn from the germline J gene. The V and J genes are TRBV10-3 and TRBJ1-2; D possibly corresponds to TRBD1 (5 bases). Between the trimmed V and J ends, which lost 2 bases and 7 bases, there was a span of 8 bases. CDR3 length equals 12 residues. Germline CDR1 ENHRY, CDR2 SYGVKD. CDR3 in amino acids: CAISETQVGYTF. The CDR3 DNA, read in part, is TGTGCCATCAGTGAGACACAGGTTGGC.

A word on this clone: Read sequence stops 3 residues before the CDR3 end, and the germline J gene provides the missing end. The V gene is TRBV2, the J gene TRBJ1-1; D may be TRBD1 (6 bases). Trimming removed 8 bases at V and 5 bases at J, with 18 bases between. Germline-derived CDR1 and CDR2 are SNHLY and FYNNEI. The CDR3 spans 14 residues. The sequenced part of the CDR3 DNA is TGTGCCAGCGGGACAAACCCAGGGAGGACTGAA. Amino acids: CASGTNPGRTE. The CDR3 as a whole reads CASGTNPGRTEAFF.

As to this clone: The read ends 3 residues shy of where the CDR3 ends; the end is completed using the germline J gene. This sequence joins TRBV2 and TRBJ2-5; 15 nucleotides match TRBD2. Germline V lookup: CDR1 SNHLY, CDR2 FYNNEI. V trimming: 8 bases; J trimming: 4 bases; junction bases outside the gene matches: 5. This CDR3 has 15 residues. The CDR3 sequence: CASAPGLAGGETQYF. CDR3 bases read: TGTGCCAGCGCACCGGGACTAGCGGGGGGAGAGACC.

About this clone itself: The read stops 3 residues short of the end of the CDR3; the missing end is completed from the germline J gene. The chain couples TRBV20-1 to TRBJ1-3; possibly TRBD1 for D (5 bases). Germline CDR1 DFQATT, CDR2 SNEGSKA (reference sequence). V was cut by 6 bases and J by 8 bases, with 20 bases left in between. The CDR3 runs to 14 residues. CDR3 bases read: TGCAGTGCCCCCCGAACAGGCCGCGCGGACACC. Protein sequence: CSAPRTGRADT. The whole CDR3 protein reads CSAPRTGRADTIYF.

About this clone itself: With the read ending 3 residues before the CDR3 end, the germline J gene is used to fill in that end. The chain couples TRBV4-1 to TRBJ1-1; possible D gene TRBD1, 5 bases. This CDR3 has 12 residues. CDR1 and CDR2 from the germline V gene are MGHRA and YSYEKL. V was cut by 3 bases and J by 4 bases, with 6 bases left in between. Incomplete CDR3 DNA: TGCGCCAGCAGCCAGGGGCGCACTGAA. Amino acid sequence: CASSQGRTE. The whole CDR3 region reads CASSQGRTEAFF.

Of note for this clone: The CDR3 end lies 3 residues beyond the end of the read and is filled in from the germline J gene. This chain joins TRBV28 and TRBJ1-5, with 7 nucleotides matching TRBD1. The ends lost 8 bases at V and 3 bases at J; junction bases unmatched: 7. The CDR3 runs to 14 residues. Looked up from germline, CDR1 is MDHEN and CDR2 is SYDVKM. The CDR3 loop is CASLLDRPNQPQHF. CDR3 bases read: TGTGCCAGCCTATTGGACAGGCCCAATCAGCCC.

As concerns this clone: The read terminates 3 residues ahead of where the CDR3 ends, so the germline J gene completes it. The chain carries TRBV7-9 and TRBJ2-3; D remains unclear. Trimming removed 3 bases at V and 6 bases at J, with 10 bases between. The CDR3 totals 13 residues. Germline lookup yields CDR1 SEHNR and CDR2 FQNEAQ (reference sequence). The covered CDR3 bases are TGTGCCAGCAGCTTCGGATGGGCTGATACG. It encodes CASSFGWADT. The full CDR3 is CASSFGWADTQYF.

With regard to this clone: The CDR3 extends 3 residues past the end of the read, so its final part is completed from the germline J gene. The gene calls are TRBV19 and TRBJ2-1, with TRBD2 matching over 14 bases. CDR1 LNHDA and CDR2 SQIVND come from the germline V gene (reference sequence). This CDR3 has 16 amino acids. The ends lost 5 bases at V and 6 bases at J; junction bases unmatched: 6. The CDR3 bases that were read are TGTGCCAGTAGTTTCCCGGGACTAGCGGGAGTCAATGAG. Its protein is CASSFPGLAGVNE. The full CDR3 sequence reads CASSFPGLAGVNEQFF.

Details on this clone: The read ends 3 residues before the CDR3 terminus; that terminus is restored from the germline J gene. This chain links TRBV19 with TRBJ1-5, with 10 bases that match TRBD1. Germline V CDR1 and CDR2: LNHDA, SQIVND (reference sequence). The V segment lost 5 bases and the J segment 0 bases; nucleotides outside the gene matches: 1. The CDR3 is 15 amino acids. The CDR3 here is CASSWTGGSNQPQHF. CDR3 bases read: TGTGCCAGTAGTTGGACAGGGGGTAGCAATCAGCCC.

For this clone: Sequencing ends 3 residues short of the CDR3 end; the germline J gene provides the rest. This chain connects TRBV29-1 to TRBJ2-3, with 8 bases aligning to TRBD2. Germline CDR1 is SQVTM and CDR2 is ANQGSEA. The CDR3 runs to 14 residues. V was clipped by 8 bases and J by 6 bases; unmatched bases: 13. The CDR3: CSSGKGTRGDTQYF. CDR3 DNA, as far as it was read: TGCAGCTCAGGAAAGGGGACTAGAGGGGATACG.

For this clone: The CDR3 end falls 3 residues outside the read, so it is completed with the germline J gene. This chain links TRBV29-1 with TRBJ2-1; 8 bases are shared with TRBD2. The V and J ends lost 7 bases and 9 bases, in that order; junction bases with no gene match: 8. Germline loops: CDR1 SQVTM, CDR2 ANQGSEA. The CDR3 has 12 residues. The CDR3 protein is CSASRGGIEQFF. The part of the CDR3 DNA that was read is TGCAGCGCCTCCCGGGGGGGGATTGAG.

Points on this clone: The read terminates 3 residues ahead of where the CDR3 ends, so the germline J gene completes it. The chain links TRBV19 to TRBJ2-5, with D perhaps TRBD2 (6 bases). CDR1 is LNHDA and CDR2 is SQIVND in the germline V gene (reference sequence). The CDR3 is 13 residues long. V was pared by 3 bases and J by 5 bases, with 10 bases between. CDR3 sequence: CASSIMEGETQYF. Incomplete CDR3 DNA: TGTGCCAGTAGTATCATGGAGGGGGAGACC.

Turning to this clone: The CDR3 end is not reached by the read, which stops 3 residues before it; the germline J gene fills it in. The chain employs TRBV7-9 and TRBJ1-4; perhaps TRBD1 as D (5 bases). Trimming cost V 5 bases and J 4 bases, with 14 bases left between them. The CDR3 runs 15 residues. Germline V gene sequence: CDR1 SEHNR, CDR2 FQNEAQ (reference sequence). The DNA read from the CDR3 is TGTGCCAGCAGCCCGACCAGGGCCCGTAATGAAAAA. As protein: CASSPTRARNEK. The CDR3 in full is CASSPTRARNEKLFF.

As to this clone: The CDR3 extends 3 residues past the end of the read, so its final part is completed from the germline J gene. This rearrangement joins TRBV11-2 to TRBJ2-2, with a weak D call TRBD2 (5 bases). Trimming shortened V by 4 bases and J by 8 bases, and 14 bases separated the two germline ends. This CDR3 has 14 amino acids. Germline V gene lookup returns CDR1 SGHAT and CDR2 FQNNGV. CDR3: CASSSPSIGGELFF. The sequenced CDR3 bases are TGTGCCAGCAGCTCCCCTAGCATTGGAGGGGAG.

With regard to this clone: The read finishes 3 residues shy of the CDR3 end, and the germline J gene is used to complete it. The chain recombines TRBV5-1 with TRBJ1-4, with 9 bases lining up with TRBD1. The germline V gene has CDR1 SGHRS and CDR2 YFSETQ. The CDR3 sequence is 15 residues long. The sequenced CDR3 bases are TGCGCCAGCAGCACACACCGGGGGGGACAGGGTCGA. It translates to CASSTHRGGQGR. The full CDR3 protein is CASSTHRGGQGRLFF.